This is a list of T cell receptor beta chains from one sample in a study of blood T cell repertoires in COVID-19. Only in-frame clones appear in the TCRdb table, and some are missing; sequencing was by immunoSEQ multiplex PCR. Here the sample spans 130,000 to 150,000 clones, approximately 80% being singletons. The source material was peripheral blood. The origin of the receptors is a human donor in a cohort sampled during active COVID-19. Each CDR3 is given with its conserved first and last residue. Each record gives: D gene, clone size, V gene, J gene, CDR3 DNA, CDR3 protein. The D gene is left open where the match is weak. Only some rows state a clone size, as once, few, many or a class for expanded clones.

d_call: .
clone_size: .
v_call: TRBV28
j_call: TRBJ1-3
cdr3_nt: TGTGCCAGCAGTTTCACGGGGGACACCATATATTTT
cdr3_aa: CASSFTGDTIYF

d_call: TRBD1
clone_size: few
v_call: TRBV7-3
j_call: TRBJ1-5
cdr3_nt: TGTGCCAGCAGCTTAACAGGGGGCTCTCAGCCCCAGCATTTT
cdr3_aa: CASSLTGGSQPQHF

d_call: .
clone_size: .
v_call: TRBV5-4
j_call: TRBJ1-2
cdr3_nt: TGTGCCAGCAGCTTGGGCAGGGAGGAAGGCTACACCTTC
cdr3_aa: CASSLGREEGYTF

d_call: TRBD1
clone_size: .
v_call: TRBV5-4
j_call: TRBJ2-7
cdr3_nt: TGTGCCAGCAGCCGAGACAGGGTAAACTACGAGCAGTACTTC
cdr3_aa: CASSRDRVNYEQYF

d_call: .
clone_size: .
v_call: TRBV27
j_call: TRBJ2-7
cdr3_nt: TGTGCCAGCAGTTTCAACTCGGGGATCTCCTACGAGCAGTACTTC
cdr3_aa: CASSFNSGISYEQYF

d_call: TRBD1
clone_size: .
v_call: TRBV11-2
j_call: TRBJ2-3
cdr3_nt: TGTGCCAGCAGTTCCGGGACAGGGGGCGCGAGAGGGGATACGCAGTATTTT
cdr3_aa: CASSSGTGGARGDTQYF

d_call: .
clone_size: .
v_call: TRBV28
j_call: TRBJ1-5
cdr3_nt: TGTGCCAGCATGAGGAATAGCAATCAGCCCCAGCATTTT
cdr3_aa: CASMRNSNQPQHF

d_call: TRBD1
clone_size: .
v_call: TRBV6-2/TRBV6-3
j_call: TRBJ1-1
cdr3_nt: TGTGCCAGCAGTTCGCGACAGGGTGTGGGGAACACTGAAGCTTTCTTT
cdr3_aa: CASSSRQGVGNTEAFF

d_call: .
clone_size: .
v_call: TRBV6-5
j_call: TRBJ1-3
cdr3_nt: TGTGCCAGCAGTCTAGGGGGTTCCACCATATATTTT
cdr3_aa: CASSLGGSTIYF

d_call: TRBD1
clone_size: .
v_call: TRBV11-2
j_call: TRBJ2-7
cdr3_nt: TGTGCCAGCAGCTTAGTATTCCGGGACAGACTTTACGAGCAGTACTTC
cdr3_aa: CASSLVFRDRLYEQYF

d_call: TRBD1
clone_size: .
v_call: TRBV7-3
j_call: TRBJ1-6
cdr3_nt: TGTGCCAGCAGCCTAGGACAGGGAGAAAATTCACCCCTCCACTTT
cdr3_aa: CASSLGQGENSPLHF

d_call: .
clone_size: .
v_call: TRBV9
j_call: TRBJ1-3
cdr3_nt: TGTGCCAGCAGCGTAGCTGGAGGGGTCTCTGGAAACACCATATATTTT
cdr3_aa: CASSVAGGVSGNTIYF

d_call: TRBD2
clone_size: .
v_call: TRBV5-4
j_call: TRBJ2-1
cdr3_nt: TGTGCCAGCAGCTTGCCTAGCGGGGGTTACAATGAGCAGTTCTTC
cdr3_aa: CASSLPSGGYNEQFF

d_call: .
clone_size: .
v_call: TRBV2
j_call: TRBJ2-7
cdr3_nt: TGTGCCAGCAGTGATGATCACAGACCCTACGAGCAGTACTTC
cdr3_aa: CASSDDHRPYEQYF

d_call: .
clone_size: .
v_call: TRBV28
j_call: TRBJ1-2
cdr3_nt: TGTGCCAGCAGTCCGGACATATGGGGCTACACCTTC
cdr3_aa: CASSPDIWGYTF

d_call: TRBD1
clone_size: .
v_call: TRBV28
j_call: TRBJ1-6
cdr3_nt: TGTGCCAGCAGCTCCGGGACAGGGGCAAATAATTCACCCCTCCACTTT
cdr3_aa: CASSSGTGANNSPLHF

d_call: TRBD2
clone_size: .
v_call: TRBV5-1
j_call: TRBJ2-7
cdr3_nt: TGCGCCAGCAGCTTGGAAGCGGCTAGCGGGGGATACGAGCAGTACTTC
cdr3_aa: CASSLEAASGGYEQYF

d_call: TRBD2
clone_size: .
v_call: TRBV5-1
j_call: TRBJ2-2
cdr3_nt: TGCGCCAGCGGAACCACGGGGGGGGCGAACACCGGGGAGCTGTTTTTT
cdr3_aa: CASGTTGGANTGELFF

d_call: TRBD1
clone_size: .
v_call: TRBV6-4
j_call: TRBJ2-7
cdr3_nt: TGTGCCAGCAATCATGATCGGACAGGGGGTCCCTCCTACGAGCAGTACTTC
cdr3_aa: CASNHDRTGGPSYEQYF

d_call: .
clone_size: .
v_call: TRBV30
j_call: TRBJ1-1
cdr3_nt: TGTGCCTGGAGTGTAGTAATTTTTCGGTCGTCCGGCACTGAAGCTTTCTTT
cdr3_aa: CAWSVVIFRSSGTEAFF

d_call: TRBD2
clone_size: .
v_call: TRBV11-1
j_call: TRBJ2-1
cdr3_nt: TGTGCCAGCAGCTTAGGGACTAGCGGGGCTGGTAATGAGCAGTTCTTC
cdr3_aa: CASSLGTSGAGNEQFF

d_call: .
clone_size: once
v_call: TRBV7-3
j_call: TRBJ1-4
cdr3_nt: TGTGCCAGCAGCTTAGAGATTGCAACTAATGAAAAACTGTTTTTT
cdr3_aa: CASSLEIATNEKLFF

d_call: .
clone_size: .
v_call: TRBV3-1/TRBV3-2
j_call: TRBJ1-1
cdr3_nt: TGTGCCAGCAGCCAGGGGGCGAGCACTGAAGCTTTCTTT
cdr3_aa: CASSQGASTEAFF

d_call: .
clone_size: .
v_call: TRBV5-6
j_call: TRBJ1-2
cdr3_nt: TGTGCCAGCAGCTTGAACAGGGAAGGGGGCTACACCTTC
cdr3_aa: CASSLNREGGYTF

d_call: TRBD1
clone_size: .
v_call: TRBV29-1
j_call: TRBJ1-1
cdr3_nt: TGCAGCGTCTCCACAGGGGTCTCTGAAGCTTTCTTT
cdr3_aa: CSVSTGVSEAFF

d_call: .
clone_size: .
v_call: TRBV6-4
j_call: TRBJ2-2
cdr3_nt: TGTGCCAGCAGTTACGCGCGGCTAGCAAGCGCCGGGGAGCTGTTTTTT
cdr3_aa: CASSYARLASAGELFF

d_call: TRBD2
clone_size: many
v_call: TRBV27
j_call: TRBJ2-5
cdr3_nt: TGTGCCAGCAGTCTAACCCCGGGACTAGCAGAGACCCAGTACTTC
cdr3_aa: CASSLTPGLAETQYF

d_call: .
clone_size: .
v_call: TRBV13
j_call: TRBJ2-7
cdr3_nt: TGTGCCAGCAGCTTAGGCCGGGCAGGGCGAGTAAGCTACGAGCAGTACTTC
cdr3_aa: CASSLGRAGRVSYEQYF